Listed here is a single TCR beta chain. This sample was taken from a study of cytomegalovirus exposure and HLA in healthy donors. Germline V gene lookup returns CDR1 SGHNT and CDR2 YYREEE (reference sequence). After removal of 4 bases from V and 7 bases from J, the junction contained 7 bases not matched to a gene. The CDR3 spans 14 residues. Primers: 60 Vbeta forward and 13 Jbeta reverse. Profiled with immunoSEQ multiplex PCR; TCRdb holds only in-frame clones, not every one. The sample lists about 150,000 clones; approximately 78% were seen once. This chain joins TRBV5-4 and TRBJ2-4; TRBD1 agrees at 8 bases. Sequencing was done on a sample of PBMCs. This sequence originates from a woman between 40 and 50 years old in good health and CMV-seropositive. CDR3 residues: CASSRQGAANIQYF. CDR3 nucleotide sequence: TGTGCCAGCAGCCGCCAGGGGGCGGCCAACATTCAGTACTTC. Looking up the rest from reference TRBV5-4 and TRBJ2-4 gives the full variable domain: ETGVTQSPTHLIKTRGQQVTLRCSSQSGHNTVSWYQQALGQGPQFIFQYYREEENGRGNFPPRFSGLQFPNYSSELNVNALELDDSALYLCASSRQGAANIQYFGAGTRLSVL.